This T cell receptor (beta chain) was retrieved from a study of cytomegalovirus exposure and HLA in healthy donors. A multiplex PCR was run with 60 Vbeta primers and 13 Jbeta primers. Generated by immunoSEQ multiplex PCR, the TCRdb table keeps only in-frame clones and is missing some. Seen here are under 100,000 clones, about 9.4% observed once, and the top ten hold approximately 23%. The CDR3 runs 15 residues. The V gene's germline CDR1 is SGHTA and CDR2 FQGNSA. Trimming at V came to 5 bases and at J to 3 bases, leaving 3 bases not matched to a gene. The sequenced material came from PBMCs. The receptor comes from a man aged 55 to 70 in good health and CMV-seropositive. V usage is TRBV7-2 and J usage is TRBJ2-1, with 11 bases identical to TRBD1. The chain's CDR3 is CASSPGQGGYNEQFF. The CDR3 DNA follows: TGTGCCAGCAGCCCGGGACAGGGGGGCTACAATGAGCAGTTCTTC. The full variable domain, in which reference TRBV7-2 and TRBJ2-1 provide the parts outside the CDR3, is GAGVSQSPSNKVTEKGKDVELRCDPISGHTALYWYRQSLGQGLEFLIYFQGNSAPDKSGLPSDRFSAERTGGSVSTLTIQRTQQEDSAVYLCASSPGQGGYNEQFFGPGTRLTVL.